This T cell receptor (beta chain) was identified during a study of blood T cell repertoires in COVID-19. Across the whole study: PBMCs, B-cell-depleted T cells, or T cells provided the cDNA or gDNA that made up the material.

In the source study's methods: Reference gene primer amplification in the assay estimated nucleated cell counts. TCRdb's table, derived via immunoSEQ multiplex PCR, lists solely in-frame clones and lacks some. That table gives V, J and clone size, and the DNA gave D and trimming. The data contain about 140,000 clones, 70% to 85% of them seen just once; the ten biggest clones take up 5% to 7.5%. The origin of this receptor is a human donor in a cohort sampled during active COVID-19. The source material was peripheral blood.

The CDR3 region is CASKPDSSYEQYF. Here the CDR3 DNA reads TGTGCCAGCAAACCTGACAGTTCCTACGAGCAGTACTTC. The V call is TRBV21-1, the J call TRBJ2-7; the listed D gene, TRBD1, was not tested against the DNA. TRBV21-1 is recorded as a pseudogene. This CDR3 has 13 amino acids.